This section outlines one TCR beta chain sequence together with its context. This CDR3 has 14 residues. The V gene lost 3 bases and the J gene lost 15 bases, with 24 bases spanning the gap. Germline loops: CDR1 GTSNPN, CDR2 SVGIG (reference sequence). This sample is part of a study of cytomegalovirus exposure and HLA in healthy donors. Here immunoSEQ multiplex PCR was the method, and the copy in TCRdb shows in-frame clones only, minus some. The table includes tens of thousands of clones, about 93% detected once. The sample taken for sequencing was PBMCs. V gene TRBV30 combines with J gene TRBJ2-1, with a weak D call TRBD2 (6 bases). The sequence derives from a woman aged 18-29 years in good health and CMV-seronegative. The CDR3 nucleotides read TGTGCCTGGAGAGATACCGGGACTTCCGCCCCAGGGTTCTTC. Translated, it gives CAWRDTGTSAPGFF. Filled out from reference TRBV30 and TRBJ2-1, the complete variable domain reads SQTIHQWPATLVQPVGSPLSLECTVEGTSNPNLYWYRQAAGRGLQLLFYSVGIGQISSEVPQNLSASRPQDRQFILSSKKLLLSDSGFYLCAWRDTGTSAPGFFGPGTRLTVL.